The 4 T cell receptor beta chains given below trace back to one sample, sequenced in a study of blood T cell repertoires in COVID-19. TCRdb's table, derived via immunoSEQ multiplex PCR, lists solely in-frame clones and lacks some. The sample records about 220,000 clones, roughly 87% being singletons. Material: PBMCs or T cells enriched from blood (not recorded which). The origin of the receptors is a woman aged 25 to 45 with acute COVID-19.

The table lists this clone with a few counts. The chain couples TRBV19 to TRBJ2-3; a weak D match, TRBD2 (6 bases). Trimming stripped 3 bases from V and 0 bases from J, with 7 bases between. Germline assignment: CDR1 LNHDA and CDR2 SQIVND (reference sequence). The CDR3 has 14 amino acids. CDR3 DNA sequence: TGTGCCAGTAGTATTGGGACTAGCACAGATACGCAGTATTTT. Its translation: CASSIGTSTDTQYF.

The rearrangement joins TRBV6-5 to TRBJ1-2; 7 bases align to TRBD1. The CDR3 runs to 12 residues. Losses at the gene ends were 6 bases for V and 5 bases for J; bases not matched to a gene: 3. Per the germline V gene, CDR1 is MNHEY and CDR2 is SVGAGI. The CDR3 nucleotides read TGTGCCAGCAGCATGACAGGGTATGGCTACACCTTC. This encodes CASSMTGYGYTF.

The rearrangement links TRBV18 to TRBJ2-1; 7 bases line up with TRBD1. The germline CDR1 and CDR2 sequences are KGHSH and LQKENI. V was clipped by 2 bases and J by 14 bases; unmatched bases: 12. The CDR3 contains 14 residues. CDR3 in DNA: TGTGCCAGCTCACCAAGACAGGGAGACCTCACAAAGTTCTTC. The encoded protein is CASSPRQGDLTKFF.

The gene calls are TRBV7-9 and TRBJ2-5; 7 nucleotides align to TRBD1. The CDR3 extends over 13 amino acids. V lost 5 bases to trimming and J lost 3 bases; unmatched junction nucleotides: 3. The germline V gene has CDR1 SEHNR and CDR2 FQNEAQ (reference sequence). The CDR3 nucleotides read TGTGCCAGCAGCACGACAGGGAAAGAGACCCAGTACTTC. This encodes CASSTTGKETQYF.